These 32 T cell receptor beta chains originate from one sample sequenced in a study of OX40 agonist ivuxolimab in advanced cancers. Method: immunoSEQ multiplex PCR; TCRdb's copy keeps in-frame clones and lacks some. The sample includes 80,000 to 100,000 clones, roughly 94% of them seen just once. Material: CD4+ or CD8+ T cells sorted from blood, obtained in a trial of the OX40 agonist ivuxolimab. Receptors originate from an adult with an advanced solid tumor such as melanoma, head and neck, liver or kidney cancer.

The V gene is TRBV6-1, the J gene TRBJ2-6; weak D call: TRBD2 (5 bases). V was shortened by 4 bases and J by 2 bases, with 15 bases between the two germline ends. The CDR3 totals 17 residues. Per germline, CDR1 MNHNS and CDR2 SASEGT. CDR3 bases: TGTGCCAGCAGTGCCGGACTGAGAGGCGCTGGGGCCAACGTCCTGACTTTC. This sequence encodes CASSAGLRGAGANVLTF.

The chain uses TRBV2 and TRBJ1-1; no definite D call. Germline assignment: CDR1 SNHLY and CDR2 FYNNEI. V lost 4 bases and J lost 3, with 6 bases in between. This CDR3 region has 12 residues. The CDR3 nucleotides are TGTGCCAGCAGTGGACGGCACACTGAAGCTTTCTTT. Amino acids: CASSGRHTEAFF. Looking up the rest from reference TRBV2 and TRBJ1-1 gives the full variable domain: EPEVTQTPSHQVTQMGQEVILRCVPISNHLYFYWYRQILGQKVEFLVSFYNNEISEKSEIFDDQFSVERPDGSNFTLKIRSTKLEDSAMYFCASSGRHTEAFFGQGTRLTVV.

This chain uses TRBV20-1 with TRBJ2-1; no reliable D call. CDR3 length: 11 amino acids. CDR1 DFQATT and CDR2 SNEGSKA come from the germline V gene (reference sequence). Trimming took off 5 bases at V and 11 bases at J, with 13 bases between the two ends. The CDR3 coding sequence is TGCAGTGCTTATGTCGTAGGCCAGCAGTTCTTC. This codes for CSAYVVGQQFF.

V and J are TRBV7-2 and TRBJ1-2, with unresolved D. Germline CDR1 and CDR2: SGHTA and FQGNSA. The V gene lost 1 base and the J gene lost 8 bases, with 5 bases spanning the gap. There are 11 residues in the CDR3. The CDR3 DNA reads TGTGCCAGCAGCTTAGGGAACGGCTACACCTTC. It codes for CASSLGNGYTF.

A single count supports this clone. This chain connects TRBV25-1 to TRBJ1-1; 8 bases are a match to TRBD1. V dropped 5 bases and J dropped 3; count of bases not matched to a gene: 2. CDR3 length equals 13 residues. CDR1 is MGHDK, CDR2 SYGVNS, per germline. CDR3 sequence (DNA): TGTGCCAGCAGTTCGGACAGGGACACTGAAGCTTTCTTT. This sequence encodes CASSSDRDTEAFF.

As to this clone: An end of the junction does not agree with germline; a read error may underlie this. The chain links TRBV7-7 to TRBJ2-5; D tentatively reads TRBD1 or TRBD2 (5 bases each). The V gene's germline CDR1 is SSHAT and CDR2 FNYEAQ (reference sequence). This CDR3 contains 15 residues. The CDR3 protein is CASSRLIGAQETQYF. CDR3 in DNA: TGTGCTAGCAGCCGCTTAATCGGGGCCCAAGAGACCCAGTACTTC.

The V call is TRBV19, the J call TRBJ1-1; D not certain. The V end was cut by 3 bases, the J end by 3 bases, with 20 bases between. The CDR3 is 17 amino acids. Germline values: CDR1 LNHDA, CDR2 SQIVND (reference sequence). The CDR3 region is CASSIRAGGSGDTEAFF. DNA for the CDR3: TGTGCCAGTAGTATTCGGGCTGGCGGTTCCGGGGACACTGAAGCTTTCTTT.

As DNA, the CDR3 is TGTGCCAGCAGTGTGGCGACACAGGGGAGAGTTTATGGCTACACCTTC. It translates to CASSVATQGRVYGYTF. This sequence joins TRBV2 and TRBJ1-2; 7 bases map to TRBD1. J lost 5 bases, V lost 4 bases, and 13 bases had no gene match. The CDR3 extends over 16 amino acids. The germline gives CDR1 SNHLY, CDR2 FYNNEI.

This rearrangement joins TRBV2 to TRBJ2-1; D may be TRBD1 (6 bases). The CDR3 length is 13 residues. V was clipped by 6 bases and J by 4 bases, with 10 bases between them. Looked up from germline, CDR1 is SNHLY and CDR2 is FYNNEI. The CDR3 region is CASRVGQYNEQFF. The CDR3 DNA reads TGTGCCAGCAGGGTCGGACAGTACAATGAGCAGTTCTTC. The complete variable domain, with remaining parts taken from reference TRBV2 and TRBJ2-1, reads EPEVTQTPSHQVTQMGQEVILRCVPISNHLYFYWYRQILGQKVEFLVSFYNNEISEKSEIFDDQFSVERPDGSNFTLKIRSTKLEDSAMYFCASRVGQYNEQFFGPGTRLTVL.

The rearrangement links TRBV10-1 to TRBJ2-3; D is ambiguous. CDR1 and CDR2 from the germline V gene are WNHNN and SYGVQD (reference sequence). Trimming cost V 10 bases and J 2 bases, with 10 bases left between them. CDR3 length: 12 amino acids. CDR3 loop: CATSDNTDTQYF. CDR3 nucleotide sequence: TGCGCCACCTCAGACAACACAGATACGCAGTATTTT.

The CDR3 DNA sequence: TGTGCCAGCAGCGTAATGGGAGAGCGCACAGATACGCAGTATTTT. Translation gives CASSVMGERTDTQYF. The chain carries TRBV9 and TRBJ2-3; TRBD2 might be the D (5 bases). The CDR3 covers 15 residues. V lost 1 base to trimming and J lost 1 base, with 10 bases between them. CDR1 and CDR2 from the germline V gene are SGDLS and YYNGEE.

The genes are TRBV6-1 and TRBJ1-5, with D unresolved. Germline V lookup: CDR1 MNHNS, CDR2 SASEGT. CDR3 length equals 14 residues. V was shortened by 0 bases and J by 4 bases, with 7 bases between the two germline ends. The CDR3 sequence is CASSEAGGNQPQHF. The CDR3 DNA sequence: TGTGCCAGCAGTGAAGCCGGTGGGAATCAGCCCCAGCATTTT.

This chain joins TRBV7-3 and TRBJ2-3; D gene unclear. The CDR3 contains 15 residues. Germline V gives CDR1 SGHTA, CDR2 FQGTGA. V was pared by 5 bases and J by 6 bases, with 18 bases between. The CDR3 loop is CASSPRASPPDTQYF. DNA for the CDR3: TGTGCCAGCAGCCCACGGGCGTCCCCCCCGGATACGCAGTATTTT.

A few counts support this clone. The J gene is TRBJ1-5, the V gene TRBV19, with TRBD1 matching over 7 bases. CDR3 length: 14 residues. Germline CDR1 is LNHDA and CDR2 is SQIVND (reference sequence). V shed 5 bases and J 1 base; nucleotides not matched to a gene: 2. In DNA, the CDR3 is TGTGCCAGTAGTGGGGGACAGAGCAATCAGCCCCAGCATTTT. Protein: CASSGGQSNQPQHF.

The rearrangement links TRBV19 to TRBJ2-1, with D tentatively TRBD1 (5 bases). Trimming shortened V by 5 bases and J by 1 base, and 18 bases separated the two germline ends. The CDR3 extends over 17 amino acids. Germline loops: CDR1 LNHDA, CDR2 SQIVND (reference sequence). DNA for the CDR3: TGTGCCAGTAGTCCACGTTGGGGCGGTGGTTCCTACAATGAGCAGTTCTTC. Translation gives CASSPRWGGGSYNEQFF.

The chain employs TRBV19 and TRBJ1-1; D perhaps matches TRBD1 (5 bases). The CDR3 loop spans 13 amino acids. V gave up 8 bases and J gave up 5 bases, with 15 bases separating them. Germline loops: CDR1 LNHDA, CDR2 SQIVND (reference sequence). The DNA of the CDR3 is TGTGCCAGTTCCAGGACAACGGGGACTGAAGCTTTCTTT. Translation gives CASSRTTGTEAFF.

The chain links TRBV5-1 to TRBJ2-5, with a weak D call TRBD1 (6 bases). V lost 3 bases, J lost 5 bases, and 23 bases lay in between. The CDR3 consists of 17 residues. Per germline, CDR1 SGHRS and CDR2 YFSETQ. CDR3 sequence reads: CASSSRGQTGFFETQYF. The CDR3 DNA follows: TGCGCCAGCAGCTCACGAGGACAAACAGGGTTTTTTGAGACCCAGTACTTC. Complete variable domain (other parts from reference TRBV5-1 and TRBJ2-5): KAGVTQTPRYLIKTRGQQVTLSCSPISGHRSVSWYQQTPGQGLQFLFEYFSETQRNKGNFPGRFSGRQFSNSRSEMNVSTLELGDSALYLCASSSRGQTGFFETQYFGPGTRLLVL.

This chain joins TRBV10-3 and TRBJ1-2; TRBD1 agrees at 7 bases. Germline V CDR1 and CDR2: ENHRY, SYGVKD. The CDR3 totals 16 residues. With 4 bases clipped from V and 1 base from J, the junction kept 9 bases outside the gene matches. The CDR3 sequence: CAISAQTGPGNYGYTF. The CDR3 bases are TGTGCCATCAGTGCCCAGACAGGGCCAGGTAACTATGGCTACACCTTC.

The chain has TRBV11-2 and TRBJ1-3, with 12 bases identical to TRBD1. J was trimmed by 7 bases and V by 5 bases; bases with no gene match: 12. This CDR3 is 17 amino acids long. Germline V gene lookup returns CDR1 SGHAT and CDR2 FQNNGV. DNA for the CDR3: TGTGCCAGCAGCCCCGGGACAGGGGGCTACATTCGGAACACCATATATTTT. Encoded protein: CASSPGTGGYIRNTIYF. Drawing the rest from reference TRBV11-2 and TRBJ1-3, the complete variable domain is EAGVAQSPRYKIIEKRQSVAFWCNPISGHATLYWYQQILGQGPKLLIQFQNNGVVDDSQLPKDRFSAERLKGVDSTLKIQPAKLEDSAVYLCASSPGTGGYIRNTIYFGEGSWLTVV.

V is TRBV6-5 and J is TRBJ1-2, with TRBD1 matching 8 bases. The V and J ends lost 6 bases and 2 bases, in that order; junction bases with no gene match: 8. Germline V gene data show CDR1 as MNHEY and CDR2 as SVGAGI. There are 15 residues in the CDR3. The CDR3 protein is CASRQAGGANYGYTF. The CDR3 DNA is TGTGCCAGCAGACAGGCAGGGGGCGCGAACTATGGCTACACCTTC.

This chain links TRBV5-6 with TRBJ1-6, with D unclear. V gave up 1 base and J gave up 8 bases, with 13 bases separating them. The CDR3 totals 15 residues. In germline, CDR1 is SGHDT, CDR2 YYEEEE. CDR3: CASSLNRHIDSPLHF. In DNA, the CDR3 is TGTGCCAGCAGCTTGAACAGACACATTGATTCACCCCTCCACTTT.

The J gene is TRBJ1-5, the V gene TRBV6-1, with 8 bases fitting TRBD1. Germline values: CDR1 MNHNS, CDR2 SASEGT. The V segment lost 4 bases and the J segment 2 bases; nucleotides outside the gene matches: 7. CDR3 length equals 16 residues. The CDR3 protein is CASSGQTGVGNQPQHF. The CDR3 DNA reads TGTGCCAGCAGTGGACAGACAGGGGTAGGCAATCAGCCCCAGCATTTT.

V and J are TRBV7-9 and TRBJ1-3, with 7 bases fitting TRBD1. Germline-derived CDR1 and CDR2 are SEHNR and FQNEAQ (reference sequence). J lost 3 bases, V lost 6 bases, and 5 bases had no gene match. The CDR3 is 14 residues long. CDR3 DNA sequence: TGTGCCAGCAGGACGGGACAGTTTGGAAACACCATATATTTT. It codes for CASRTGQFGNTIYF.

The CDR3 nucleotides read TGTGCCAGCAGCGTAGATGGGAGTTCACCCCTCCACTTT. Residues: CASSVDGSSPLHF. The chain links TRBV9 to TRBJ1-6; D gene unclear. Trimming removed 0 bases from V and 9 bases from J, with 7 bases in between. The CDR3 runs 13 residues. Germline assignment: CDR1 SGDLS and CDR2 YYNGEE.

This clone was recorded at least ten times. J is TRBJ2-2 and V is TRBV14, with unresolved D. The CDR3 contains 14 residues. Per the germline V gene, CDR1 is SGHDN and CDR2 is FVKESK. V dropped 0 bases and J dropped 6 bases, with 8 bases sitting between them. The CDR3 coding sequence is TGTGCCAGCAGCCAAGATCTGTTACCCGGGGAGCTGTTTTTT. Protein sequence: CASSQDLLPGELFF. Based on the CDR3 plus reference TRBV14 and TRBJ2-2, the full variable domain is EAGVTQFPSHSVIEKGQTVTLRCDPISGHDNLYWYRRVMGKEIKFLLHFVKESKQDESGMPNNRFLAERTGGTYSTLKVQPAELEDSGVYFCASSQDLLPGELFFGEGSRLTVL.

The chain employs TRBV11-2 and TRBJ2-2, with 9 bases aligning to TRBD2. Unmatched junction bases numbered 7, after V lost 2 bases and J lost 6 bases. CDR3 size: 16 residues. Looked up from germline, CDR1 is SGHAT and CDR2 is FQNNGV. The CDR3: CASSLTGTSISGELFF. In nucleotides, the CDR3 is TGTGCCAGCAGCTTAACCGGGACTAGCATATCCGGGGAGCTGTTTTTT.

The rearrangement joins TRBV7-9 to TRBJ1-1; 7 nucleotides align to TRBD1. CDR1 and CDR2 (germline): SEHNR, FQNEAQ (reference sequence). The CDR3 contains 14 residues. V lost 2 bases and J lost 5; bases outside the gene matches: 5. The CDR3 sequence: CASSLITGVTEAFF. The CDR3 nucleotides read TGTGCCAGCAGCTTAATTACAGGGGTGACTGAAGCTTTCTTT.

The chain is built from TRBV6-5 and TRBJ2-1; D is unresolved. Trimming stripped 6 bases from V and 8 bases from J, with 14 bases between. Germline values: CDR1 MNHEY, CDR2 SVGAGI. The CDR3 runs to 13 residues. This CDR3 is CASRIRALDEQFF. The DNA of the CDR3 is TGTGCCAGCAGAATAAGGGCTTTAGATGAGCAGTTCTTC.

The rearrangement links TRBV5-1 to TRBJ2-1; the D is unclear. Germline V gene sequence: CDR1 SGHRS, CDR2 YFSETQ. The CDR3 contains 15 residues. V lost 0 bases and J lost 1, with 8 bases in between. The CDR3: CASSLESESYNEQFF. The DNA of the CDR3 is TGCGCCAGCAGCTTGGAGAGCGAATCCTACAATGAGCAGTTCTTC.

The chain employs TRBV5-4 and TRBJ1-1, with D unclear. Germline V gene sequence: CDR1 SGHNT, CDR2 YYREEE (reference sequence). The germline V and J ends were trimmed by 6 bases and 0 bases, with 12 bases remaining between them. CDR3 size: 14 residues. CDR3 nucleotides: TGTGCCAGCAATAGGGCTAACCTGAACACTGAAGCTTTCTTT. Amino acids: CASNRANLNTEAFF.

This CDR3 is CASSFTGTAQPQHF. DNA for the CDR3: TGTGCCAGCAGTTTTACAGGGACCGCACAGCCCCAGCATTTT. The V call is TRBV28, the J call TRBJ1-5, with D possibly matching TRBD1 (6 bases). Per the germline V gene, CDR1 is MDHEN and CDR2 is SYDVKM. Trimming left V 3 bases short and J 7 bases short, with 13 bases between. CDR3 length: 14 amino acids.

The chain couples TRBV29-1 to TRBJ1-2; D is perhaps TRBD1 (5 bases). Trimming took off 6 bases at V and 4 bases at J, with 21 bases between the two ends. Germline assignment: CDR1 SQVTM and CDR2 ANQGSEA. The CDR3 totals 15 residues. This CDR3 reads CSVYPLDEGRYGYTF. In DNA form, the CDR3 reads TGCAGCGTATACCCCCTCGACGAGGGGCGCTATGGCTACACCTTC.